A selection of T cell receptor beta chains follows, all from one sample in a study of blood T cell repertoires in COVID-19. Repertoires were generated with immunoSEQ multiplex PCR, while TCRdb's copy carries only in-frame clones and drops some. The sample includes more than 200,000 clones, around four fifths seen only once; the top ten take just over 2.5%. The sample comprised peripheral blood. Source of these receptors: a woman in her 70s with active or convalescent COVID-19. Both conserved end residues are part of each CDR3. A D gene is named only where the DNA matches it firmly. Some rows mark clone size as missing; the rest say once, few, many or name a class of expanded clone.

>TRBJ1-2|TRBV18|once|TRBD1
CASSRDRVYGYTF
TGTGCCAGCTCACGGGACAGGGTGTATGGCTACACCTTC
>TRBJ2-1|TRBV21-1|-|-
CASSHSSGRNNEQFF
TGTGCCAGCAGCCACTCTAGCGGGAGGAACAATGAGCAGTTCTTC
>TRBJ1-1|TRBV5-3|-|TRBD1
CARSLFPGQGPKGAFF
TGTGCCAGAAGCCTCTTCCCTGGACAGGGACCTAAGGGAGCTTTCTTT
>TRBJ2-1|TRBV15|-|-
CATRVDYYNEQFF
TGTGCCACCAGAGTAGACTACTACAATGAGCAGTTCTTC
>TRBJ2-6|TRBV21-1|-|-
CASSKLGADRGLPLSGANVLTF
TGTGCCAGCAGCAAACTGGGGGCGGACAGGGGGCTACCCCTCTCTGGGGCCAACGTCCTGACTTTC
>TRBJ2-3|TRBV18|-|-
CASSPSRTDTQYF
TGTGCCAGCTCACCCTCTCGCACAGATACGCAGTATTTT
>TRBJ1-2|TRBV5-1|-|-
CASSLGPQAEYGYTF
TGCGCCAGCAGCTTGGGGCCCCAGGCCGAATATGGCTACACCTTC
>TRBJ2-7|TRBV5-4|-|-
CASSLGVPRESYEQYF
TGTGCCAGCAGCCTCGGGGTCCCGCGAGAGTCCTACGAGCAGTACTTC
>TRBJ2-7|TRBV28|-|-
CASSFNLGGTRAGYEQYF
TGTGCCAGCAGTTTTAATTTGGGGGGAACGAGGGCGGGGTACGAGCAGTACTTC
>TRBJ2-7|TRBV19|-|-
CASKLQGAYEQYF
TGTGCCAGCAAACTACAGGGTGCCTACGAGCAGTACTTC
>TRBJ1-5|TRBV20-1|-|-
CSGALGVTQHF
TGCAGTGGGGCCCTTGGTGTGACCCAGCATTTT
>TRBJ2-2|TRBV6-6|-|TRBD1
CASSYPTGGLTGELFF
TGTGCCAGCAGTTACCCCACAGGGGGGTTGACCGGGGAGCTGTTTTTT
>TRBJ2-1|TRBV19|-|-
CASSLQGGEQFF
TGTGCCAGTAGTCTACAGGGCGGTGAGCAGTTCTTC
>TRBJ1-2|TRBV6-6|-|TRBD1
CASSLGTGETIYGYTF
TGTGCCAGCAGTTTGGGAACAGGGGAAACTATCTATGGCTACACCTTC
>TRBJ1-5|TRBV27|-|-
CASRSFQAELMTQHF
TGTGCCAGCAGAAGTTTTCAGGCCGAGCTTATGACCCAGCATTTT
>TRBJ2-7|TRBV5-1|-|TRBD2
CASSARLAGEGEQYF
TGCGCCAGCAGCGCACGACTAGCGGGAGAGGGGGAGCAGTACTTC
>TRBJ1-1|TRBV19|-|-
CASREALNTEAFF
TGTGCCAGCCGTGAGGCATTGAACACTGAAGCTTTCTTT
>TRBJ2-3|TRBV5-1|-|-
CASSLLDLTDTQYF
TGCGCCAGCAGCTTGCTAGACCTCACAGATACGCAGTATTTT
>TRBJ2-7|TRBV24-1|-|TRBD2
CATSDLSAGGTYEQYF
TGTGCCACCAGTGATTTAAGTGCCGGGGGGACCTACGAGCAGTACTTC
>TRBJ2-5|TRBV29-1|-|TRBD2
CSVALAGGKAETQYF
TGCAGCGTTGCACTAGCGGGGGGCAAGGCAGAGACCCAGTACTTC
>TRBJ2-3|TRBV28|-|TRBD2
CASSLLWGAGGSDTQYF
TGTGCCAGCAGTTTACTCTGGGGGGCGGGAGGCTCAGATACGCAGTATTTT
>TRBJ1-2|TRBV5-4|-|-
CASSLLEGYTF
TGTGCCAGCAGCTTACTTGAGGGCTACACCTTC
>TRBJ2-7|TRBV28|-|TRBD2
CASCSGSYEQYF
TGTGCCAGCTGTAGCGGGAGTTACGAGCAGTACTTC
>TRBJ1-4|TRBV5-8|-|TRBD1
CASSVTHSGGRGEKLFF
TGTGCCAGCAGCGTCACCCACTCAGGGGGCCGGGGTGAAAAACTGTTTTTT
>TRBJ1-3|TRBV9|-|-
CASSVAGVFSGNTIYF
TGTGCCAGCAGCGTAGCAGGCGTATTCTCTGGAAACACCATATATTTT
>TRBJ1-1|TRBV4-1|-|-
CASSQSGGGTEAFF
TGCGCCAGCAGCCAAAGCGGCGGGGGCACTGAAGCTTTCTTT
>TRBJ1-2|TRBV12-3/TRBV12-4|-|TRBD1
CASSLADRGGYTF
TGTGCCAGCAGTTTAGCGGACAGGGGTGGCTACACCTTC
>TRBJ2-1|TRBV7-9|-|-
CASSLASFVNEQFF
TGTGCCAGCAGCTTAGCCAGTTTCGTCAATGAGCAGTTCTTC